The 26 T cell receptor beta chains below come from one sample, sequenced in a study of blood T cell repertoires in COVID-19. The method was immunoSEQ multiplex PCR; TCRdb's version includes in-frame clones alone and lacks a portion of them. The sample lists approximately 200,000 clones, 75% to 90% occurring once. The material sequenced was PBMCs or T cells enriched from blood (not recorded which). The source of these receptors is a woman aged 25 to 39 who had been exposed to COVID-19.

The chain has TRBV27 and TRBJ1-5, with D unclear. CDR1 is MNHEY, CDR2 SMNVEV, per germline (reference sequence). V lost 2 bases and J lost 3, with 8 bases in between. The CDR3 has 14 amino acids. For the CDR3, the DNA is TGTGCCAGCAGTTTAGGGCATCTCAATCAGCCCCAGCATTTT. Amino acid sequence: CASSLGHLNQPQHF.

The rearrangement uses TRBV6-5 and TRBJ1-1; 8 bases match TRBD1. V lost 6 bases and J lost 3; bases outside the gene matches: 6. This CDR3 is 14 amino acids long. The V gene's germline CDR1 is MNHEY and CDR2 SVGAGI. The CDR3 reads CASSRGHGDTEAFF. The CDR3 DNA follows: TGTGCCAGCAGCAGGGGGCACGGGGACACTGAAGCTTTCTTT.

The genes are TRBV3-1 (or the pseudogene TRBV3-2) and TRBJ1-4; 7 bases are a match to TRBD1. Germline CDR1 LGHDT, CDR2 YNNKEL (reference sequence). This CDR3 spans 15 amino acids. The J segment lost 8 bases and the V segment lost 4 bases, leaving 10 bases of the junction unmatched. CDR3 sequence: CASSPGASRGEKLFF. DNA of the CDR3: TGTGCCAGCAGCCCGGGGGCCTCCAGGGGGGAAAAACTGTTTTTT.

The gene calls are TRBV3-1 (or the pseudogene TRBV3-2) and TRBJ1-1; maybe TRBD1 (6 bases). The CDR3 is made up of 13 amino acids. The V and J ends lost 1 base and 4 bases respectively, with 7 bases between them. The germline V gene has CDR1 LGHDT and CDR2 YNNKEL (reference sequence). The CDR3 DNA follows: TGTGCCAGCAGCCAAGGGGGGCGCACTGAAGCTTTCTTT. Its translation: CASSQGGRTEAFF.

This clone was seen a handful of times. The chain carries TRBV9 and TRBJ2-1; 9 positions agree with TRBD1. CDR1 and CDR2 (germline): SGDLS, YYNGEE. Trimming took 9 bases from V and 3 from J; bases not matched to a gene: 4. The CDR3 length is 13 residues. In DNA form, the CDR3 reads TGTGCCACCTCGACAGGGGGCTACAATGAGCAGTTCTTC. It encodes CATSTGGYNEQFF.

J is TRBJ1-3 and V is TRBV18, with D hard to call. The germline V gene encodes CDR1 KGHSH and CDR2 LQKENI. The CDR3 has 15 residues. The germline V and J ends were trimmed by 1 base and 0 bases, with 7 bases remaining between them. In nucleotides, the CDR3 is TGTGCCAGCTCACCACGGGGAGACTCTGGAAACACCATATATTTT. The encoded protein is CASSPRGDSGNTIYF.

CDR3 amino acids: CASSFYEANTGELFF. The CDR3 nucleotides are TGTGCCAGCAGCTTTTACGAGGCGAACACCGGGGAGCTGTTTTTT. This rearrangement joins TRBV7-6 to TRBJ2-2, with D hard to call. The CDR3 sequence is 15 residues long. Germline CDR1 SGHVS, CDR2 FNYEAQ. V lost 3 bases and J lost 0, with 8 bases in between.

This sequence joins TRBV2 and TRBJ2-5; 7 bases map to TRBD1. J lost 9 bases, V lost 7 bases, and 11 bases had no gene match. The CDR3 covers 13 residues. Germline assignment: CDR1 SNHLY and CDR2 FYNNEI. The CDR3 sequence: CASMVIIQGPQYF. The CDR3 region has the DNA TGTGCCAGCATGGTTATCATACAGGGGCCCCAGTACTTC.

The chain links TRBV4-2 to TRBJ2-3; possible D gene TRBD2, 7 bases. The germline gives CDR1 LGHNA, CDR2 YNFKEQ. V dropped 0 bases and J dropped 2 bases, with 15 bases sitting between them. CDR3 length: 17 amino acids. Here the CDR3 reads CASSQDNRGGNTDTQYF. Here the CDR3 DNA reads TGTGCCAGCAGCCAAGATAATAGGGGGGGGAACACAGATACGCAGTATTTT.

The V gene is TRBV29-1, the J gene TRBJ2-7; D is unresolved. CDR3 size: 12 residues. Per germline, CDR1 SQVTM and CDR2 ANQGSEA. V gave up 2 bases and J gave up 7 bases, with 12 bases separating them. The CDR3 loop reads CSVEHTKEEQYF. CDR3 bases: TGCAGCGTTGAACACACAAAGGAGGAGCAGTACTTC.

The rearrangement uses TRBV3-1 (or the pseudogene TRBV3-2) and TRBJ1-6, with D hard to call. Trimming removed 4 bases at V and 2 bases at J, with 12 bases between. Germline CDR1 reads LGHDT; CDR2 reads YNNKEL (reference sequence). This CDR3 spans 16 amino acids. The chain's CDR3 is CASSPTRGAYNSPLHF. The DNA for the CDR3 is TGTGCCAGCAGCCCCACCCGTGGAGCCTATAATTCACCCCTCCACTTT.

Many counts were recorded for this clone. V gene TRBV12-5 combines with J gene TRBJ1-1; possibly TRBD1 for D (5 bases). V was trimmed by 5 bases and J by 0 bases, leaving 22 bases between them. The CDR3 length is 18 residues. Germline lookup yields CDR1 LGHNT and CDR2 FRNRAP. The CDR3 nucleotides are TGTGCTAGTGGTACAGGCCAGCGACAGAGAAACATGAACACTGAAGCTTTCTTT. Its protein is CASGTGQRQRNMNTEAFF.

The chain joins TRBV27 to TRBJ2-7; tentative D call: TRBD2 (5 bases). Germline V lookup: CDR1 MNHEY, CDR2 SMNVEV (reference sequence). This CDR3 has 13 residues. V was shortened by 2 bases and J by 3 bases, with 8 bases between the two germline ends. The CDR3 sequence is CASSLGSLYEQYF. CDR3 sequence (DNA): TGTGCCAGCAGTTTAGGGAGCCTCTACGAGCAGTACTTC.

This clone was seen once. The gene calls are TRBV3-1 (or the pseudogene TRBV3-2) and TRBJ2-3, with 7 positions matching TRBD2. CDR1 and CDR2 (germline): LGHDT, YNNKEL (reference sequence). J lost 3 bases, V lost 6 bases, and 6 bases had no gene match. The CDR3 length is 14 residues. Here the CDR3 DNA reads TGTGCCAGCAGTCCCAGACTAGCAACAGATACGCAGTATTTT. This sequence encodes CASSPRLATDTQYF.

The chain couples TRBV5-5 to TRBJ2-7, with D maybe TRBD1 (6 bases). The germline V gene encodes CDR1 SGHKS and CDR2 YYEKEE (reference sequence). The CDR3 totals 15 residues. The V end was cut by 0 bases, the J end by 2 bases, with 12 bases between. As DNA, the CDR3 is TGTGCCAGCAGCTTGGGGCAGGGGATCACCTACGAGCAGTACTTC. Amino acid sequence: CASSLGQGITYEQYF.

This chain links TRBV27 with TRBJ1-2; a possible D gene is TRBD1 (5 bases). The CDR3 loop spans 15 amino acids. Trimming pared 6 bases from V and 6 bases from J, leaving 20 bases between. Per germline, CDR1 MNHEY and CDR2 SMNVEV (reference sequence). The CDR3 DNA reads TGTGCCAGCAGGAGGAGGGAGAAGGGGTCGGATGGCTACACCTTC. This encodes CASRRREKGSDGYTF.

The genes are TRBV2 and TRBJ2-1; a possible D gene is TRBD2 (6 bases). V gave up 8 bases and J gave up 4 bases, with 18 bases separating them. The germline V gene encodes CDR1 SNHLY and CDR2 FYNNEI. There are 15 residues in the CDR3. The CDR3 DNA is TGTGCCAGCCGTCTCCCCGGGGACTTTTACAATGAGCAGTTCTTC. Its translation: CASRLPGDFYNEQFF.

V usage is TRBV5-4 and J usage is TRBJ2-7, with D possibly matching TRBD2 (5 bases). Per the germline V gene, CDR1 is SGHNT and CDR2 is YYREEE (reference sequence). The ends were cut back, 4 bases at V and 0 bases at J, with 11 bases in the middle. The length of the CDR3 is 14 residues. In nucleotides, the CDR3 is TGTGCCAGCAGCCCGGAGAGGGCCTCCTACGAGCAGTACTTC. Amino acids: CASSPERASYEQYF.

This chain uses TRBV20-1 with TRBJ2-3, with 7 positions matching TRBD2. V trimming: 7 bases; J trimming: 11 bases; junction bases outside the gene matches: 9. CDR3 size: 11 residues. CDR1 and CDR2 from the germline V gene are DFQATT and SNEGSKA (reference sequence). In nucleotides, the CDR3 is TGCAGTGTCGAAGAAGCGGGGCGGCAGTATTTT. Protein product: CSVEEAGRQYF.

V is TRBV25-1 and J is TRBJ1-1; 9 positions match TRBD1. The V segment lost 5 bases and the J segment 11 bases; nucleotides outside the gene matches: 3. Germline V gene lookup returns CDR1 MGHDK and CDR2 SYGVNS. The CDR3 is 11 residues long. The CDR3 is CASSTGGSAFF. Here the CDR3 DNA reads TGTGCCAGCAGTACAGGGGGCTCGGCTTTCTTT.

As DNA, the CDR3 is TGTGCCAGCAGCTTGGAAGGGAGCTCCTATAATTCACCCCTCCACTTT. Encoded protein: CASSLEGSSYNSPLHF. This rearrangement joins TRBV7-9 to TRBJ1-6; D gene ambiguous. The germline CDR1 and CDR2 sequences are SEHNR and FQNEAQ (reference sequence). V was trimmed by 3 bases and J by 0 bases, leaving 9 bases between them. CDR3 length equals 16 residues.

The V gene is TRBV27, the J gene TRBJ1-4, with 7 bases aligning to TRBD1. CDR3 length: 14 residues. CDR1 and CDR2 (germline): MNHEY, SMNVEV (reference sequence). V lost 3 bases and J lost 4; bases outside the gene matches: 2. CDR3 amino acids: CASSFRDSNEKLFF. The CDR3 nucleotides are TGTGCCAGCAGTTTTCGGGACAGTAATGAAAAACTGTTTTTT.

The chain uses TRBV9 and TRBJ2-2; D is unclear. The ends were cut back, 3 bases at V and 0 bases at J, with 9 bases in the middle. CDR1 and CDR2 from the germline V gene are SGDLS and YYNGEE. This CDR3 has 15 amino acids. DNA of the CDR3: TGTGCCAGCAGCGCCCGAACATCGAACACCGGGGAGCTGTTTTTT. It translates to CASSARTSNTGELFF.

This clone was found once. V is TRBV19 and J is TRBJ1-6; D possibly corresponds to TRBD1 (6 bases). This CDR3 is 15 amino acids long. The germline V gene encodes CDR1 LNHDA and CDR2 SQIVND (reference sequence). Trimming cost V 4 bases and J 7 bases, with 14 bases left between them. The CDR3 coding sequence is TGTGCCAGTAGTAACCCGACAGGTTCCAATTCACCCCTCCACTTT. Its translation is CASSNPTGSNSPLHF.

V gene TRBV30 combines with J gene TRBJ2-7; D possibly corresponds to TRBD1 (6 bases). V was pared by 0 bases and J by 3 bases, with 9 bases between. Germline-derived CDR1 and CDR2 are GTSNPN and SVGIG (reference sequence). CDR3 length: 13 residues. CDR3 sequence reads: CAWSVGTSYEQYF. The CDR3, as DNA: TGTGCCTGGAGTGTGGGGACAAGCTACGAGCAGTACTTC.

The gene calls are TRBV7-2 and TRBJ1-3, with 8 bases fitting TRBD1. V shed 3 bases and J 2 bases; nucleotides not matched to a gene: 3. The CDR3 is made up of 15 amino acids. Germline CDR1 and CDR2: SGHTA and FQGNSA. CDR3 bases: TGTGCCAGCAGCTTTGGCAGGGGGCCTGGAAACACCATATATTTT. This translates into CASSFGRGPGNTIYF.